This TCR beta chain stems from a study of shared clonotypes between healthy human individuals. Study details: Donor composition was a couple of women and three men, aged 18 to 49. Study-wide results and limits: Between a handful of donors, naive CD4 clonotypes were shared at a level of about 5%. Few donors limited the genetic and exposure-history diversity represented.

V lost 1 base, J lost 4 bases, and 7 bases stayed unmatched. The CDR3 has 16 residues. Germline lookup yields CDR1 SGDLS and CDR2 YYNGEE. DNA at about 190 ng, 25,000 to 30,000 T cell genomes, went into sorted-subset replicate PCRs. Generated by immunoSEQ multiplex PCR, the TCRdb table keeps only in-frame clones and is missing some. The table has about 2 million clones, about 95% seen once; the top ten hold 1.2%. The naive CD8 population came from CD45RO-negative cells selected for CCR7, without terminally differentiated effector memory CD45RA+ cells. As regards this clone: Its antigen remains unidentified.

Sample: naive CD8+ T cells sorted from blood. J is TRBJ2-1 and V is TRBV9; 8 bases are shared with TRBD2. The sequence came from a man younger than 35 in good health. The CDR3 protein is CASSVSGSGAYNEQFF. CDR3 nucleotide sequence: TGTGCCAGCAGCGTATCGGGTAGCGGGGCGTACAATGAGCAGTTCTTC.